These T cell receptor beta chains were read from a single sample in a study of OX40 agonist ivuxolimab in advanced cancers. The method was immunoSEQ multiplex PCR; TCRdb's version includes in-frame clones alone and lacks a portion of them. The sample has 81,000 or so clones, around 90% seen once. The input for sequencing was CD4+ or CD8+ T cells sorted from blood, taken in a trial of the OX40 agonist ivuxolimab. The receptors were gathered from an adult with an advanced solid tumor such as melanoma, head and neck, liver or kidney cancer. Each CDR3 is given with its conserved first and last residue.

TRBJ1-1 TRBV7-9 CASSLAGILNTEAFF
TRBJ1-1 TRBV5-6 CASSPGPGTEAFF
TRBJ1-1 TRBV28 CASSTPGTGLLTEAFF
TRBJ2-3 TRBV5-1 CASSRQVGGSTDTQYF
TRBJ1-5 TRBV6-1 CASSADRGRRGNQPQHF
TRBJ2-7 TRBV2 CASDGRGSEQYF
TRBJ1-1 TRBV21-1 CASSKETRGRVGHEAFF
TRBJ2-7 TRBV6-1 CASSLGGIYEQYF
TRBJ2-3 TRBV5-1 CASSFGTSGGDTQYF
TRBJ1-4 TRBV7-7 CASSQGVREKLFF
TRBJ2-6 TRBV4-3 CASSQDDTSGNPGANVLTF
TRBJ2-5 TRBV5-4 CASSFGSSSGVETQYF
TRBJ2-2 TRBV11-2 CASSLDSAGNTGELFF
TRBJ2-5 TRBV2 CASGLSGGETQYF
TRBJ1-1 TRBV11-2 CASSSGISGTEAFF
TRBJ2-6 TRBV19 CASSSGLAGLSGANVLTF
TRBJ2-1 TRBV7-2 CASNGGKSSYNEQFF
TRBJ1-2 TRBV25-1 CASSDIQGTGGYTF
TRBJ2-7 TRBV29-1 CSAATLGEQYF
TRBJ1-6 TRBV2 CASRVTTVLHF
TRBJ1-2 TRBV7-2 CASSSQTADPGRYTF
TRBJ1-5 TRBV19 CASSINTVVSNQPQHF
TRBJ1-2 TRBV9 CASSARTGPRGYTF
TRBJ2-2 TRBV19 CASLGIPNTGELFF
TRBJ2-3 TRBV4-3 CASSQDHGGGETDTQYF
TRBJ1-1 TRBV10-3 CAISGAPSGTGSTEAFF
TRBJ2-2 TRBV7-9 CASSRIRAGELFF
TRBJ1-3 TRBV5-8 CASSPQLAGNTIYF
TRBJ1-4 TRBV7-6 CASSFRQGANEKLFF
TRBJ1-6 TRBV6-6 CASNLRDSPLHF
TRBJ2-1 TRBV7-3 CASSLAPPVVGGPYNEQFF
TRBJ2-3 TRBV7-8 CASSSPARGAKDTQYF
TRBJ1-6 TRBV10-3 CAISESGQGNSPLHF
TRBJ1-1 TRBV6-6 CASSTTGANTEAFF
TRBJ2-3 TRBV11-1 CASSQPSTDTQYF
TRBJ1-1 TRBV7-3 CASSLKTGANTEAFF
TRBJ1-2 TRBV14 CASSRFGSLDGYTF
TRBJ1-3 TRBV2 CASSEARLGFRRPGNTIYF
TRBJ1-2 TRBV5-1 CASSLGGQGASNYGYTF
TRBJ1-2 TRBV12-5 CASGPPGNYGYTF
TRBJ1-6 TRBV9 CASSVVSGRYNSPLHF
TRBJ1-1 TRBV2 CASSTGAGTEAFF
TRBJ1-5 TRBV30 CAWLTGNFKLNQPQHF
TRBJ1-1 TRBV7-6 CASSAQQGGTEAFF
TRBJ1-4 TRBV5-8 CASSPQTGSATNEKLFF
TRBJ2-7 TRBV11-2 CASSFQGAAGEQYF
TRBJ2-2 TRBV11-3 CASSTTNTGELFF
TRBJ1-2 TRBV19 CASRHSGTRDGYGYTF
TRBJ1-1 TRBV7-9 CASSLGQASAFF
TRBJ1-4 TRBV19 CASSIEGQGDEKLFF